Listed below are T cell receptor beta chains from one sample, sequenced in a study of T cells in Graves' hyperthyroidism and ophthalmopathy. TCRdb reprocessed the multiplex PCR reads via MiXCR and lists one record per CDR3 protein. The table lists a few hundred thousand distinct CDR3 sequences, more than 45% of them singletons. Sequencing used peripheral blood or thyroid tissue (not recorded which). The receptors were gathered from a young woman with Graves' hyperthyroidism. Each CDR3 is given without its conserved first and last residue. Expanded clones are given a class, and other clones once, few, many or no size at all.

abundance	j_gene	v_gene	CDR3aa
.	TRBJ1-5	TRBV6-5	ASSYLGSNQPQH
few	TRBJ2-5	TRBV20-1	SARDPLAGVKETQY
.	TRBJ1-1	TRBV25-1	ASVTGTGNTEAF
.	TRBJ2-7	TRBV20-1	NARERETYEQY
few	TRBJ2-7	TRBV5-1	ASSLDGPRTSYEQY
many	TRBJ2-5	TRBV29-1	SVERGLETQY
few	TRBJ2-7	TRBV11-2	ASSLIGGLVDEQY
few	TRBJ1-5	TRBV6-9	ASSHDGDQPQH
few	TRBJ1-1	TRBV25-1	ASSPKGAASTEAF
many	TRBJ2-6	TRBV15	ATSGTRGEGANVLT
few	TRBJ1-6	TRBV9	ASSQGFGSPLH
.	TRBJ1-1	TRBV9	ASSSGTGGKSF
few	TRBJ1-2	TRBV7-2	ASSPEVDYGYT
.	TRBJ1-5	TRBV19	ASSIRGPQPQH
.	TRBJ1-1	TRBV20-1	SAVDPAAFPEAF
.	TRBJ2-7	TRBV7-9	ASSSQGKRERYEQY
many	TRBJ1-1	TRBV2	ASGRQSEAF
few	TRBJ1-1	TRBV20-1	SQRGINTEAF
.	TRBJ1-6	TRBV10-3	AISDSALH
few	TRBJ1-2	TRBV11-2	ASSEGMRTGPGYT
many	TRBJ1-1	TRBV7-2	ASSLTGSKNTEAF
.	TRBJ1-5	TRBV7-9	ASSLEGARSNQPQH
few	TRBJ1-6	TRBV7-9	ASSNRGPFDNSPLH
.	TRBJ1-3	TRBV10-3	ASSYLEGNTIY
once	TRBJ1-1	TRBV29-1	SSMFMNTEAF
.	TRBJ1-4	TRBV29-1	SVPRMGGEKLF
.	TRBJ1-1	TRBV12-3/TRBV12-4	ASILTDSQKAF
few	TRBJ2-7	TRBV7-6	ASSPGFGYEQY
many	TRBJ1-4	TRBV2	ASSLSTNEKLF
.	TRBJ1-6	TRBV11-1	ASSGQGAPLH
few	TRBJ1-2	TRBV13	ASRHSGTEGGYT
few	TRBJ2-7	TRBV25-1	ASSQGVPYEQY
many	TRBJ2-5	TRBV7-9	ASRRTEGETQY
.	TRBJ2-5	TRBV7-9	ASSVVQGIQETQY
.	TRBJ2-3	TRBV24-1	ATRSGWGHTQY
few	TRBJ2-2	TRBV20-1	SARVRRGTGELF
.	TRBJ2-7	TRBV7-2	ASSLARAYEQY
few	TRBJ1-1	TRBV7-3	ASSDTGNTEAF
.	TRBJ2-7	TRBV29-1	SVTGQASSYEQY
many	TRBJ2-7	TRBV29-1	SVGSGVSYEQY
once	TRBJ2-2	TRBV7-2	ASSPGTPNTGELF
.	TRBJ2-5	TRBV7-9	ASNDRTQY
.	TRBJ1-2	TRBV10-3	ASSATRGDYGYT
.	TRBJ2-5	TRBV10-3	ASSYFGTAGEETQY
.	TRBJ1-2	TRBV29-1	SVDKQDRARGYT
.	TRBJ2-3	TRBV29-1	SVEAIGLAGSTDTQY
.	TRBJ1-5	TRBV15	TYRQSNQPQH
.	TRBJ1-5	TRBV20-1	SARGEGRPQH
few	TRBJ2-7	TRBV20-1	SAEVGSYEQY
.	TRBJ1-2	TRBV21-1	ASSTYSVNNYGYT
.	TRBJ1-1	TRBV5-1	ASREGTWMGGNTEAF
once	TRBJ2-2	TRBV29-1	SVEVGTGVTGELF
many	TRBJ1-2	TRBV10-3	AITSELLYGYT
.	TRBJ1-5	TRBV20-1	SASAFGGNQPQH
many	TRBJ2-6	TRBV2	ASRDNSGANVLT
.	TRBJ2-7	TRBV6-1	ASSWDLYEQY
.	TRBJ2-7	TRBV20-1	SAAMTGPSYEQY
.	TRBJ2-5	TRBV2	ASSEGGQGWNQY
.	TRBJ2-2	TRBV24-1	ATSGRTGELF
many	TRBJ1-1	TRBV10-3	AITPQEGVNTEAF